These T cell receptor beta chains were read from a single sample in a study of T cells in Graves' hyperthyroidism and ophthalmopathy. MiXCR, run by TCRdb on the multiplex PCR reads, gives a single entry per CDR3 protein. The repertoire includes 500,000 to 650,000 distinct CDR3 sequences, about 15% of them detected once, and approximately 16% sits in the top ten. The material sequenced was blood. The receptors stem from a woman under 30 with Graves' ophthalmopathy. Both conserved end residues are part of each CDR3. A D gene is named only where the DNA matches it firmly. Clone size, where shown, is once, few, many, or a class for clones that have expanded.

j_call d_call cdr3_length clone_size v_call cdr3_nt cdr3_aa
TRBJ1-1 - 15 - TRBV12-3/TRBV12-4 TGTGCCAGCAGTGACCCGACCGGGGGTTACACTGAAGCTTTCTTT CASSDPTGGYTEAFF
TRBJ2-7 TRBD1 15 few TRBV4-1 TGCGCCAGCAGCCAAGTCAGGGACAGCTCCTACGAGCAGTACTTC CASSQVRDSSYEQYF
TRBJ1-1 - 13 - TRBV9 TGTGCCAGCAGCCTTGAGCAGGGGTTGGGAGCTTTCTTT CASSLEQGLGAFF
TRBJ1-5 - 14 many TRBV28 TGTGCCAGCAGTCTTACAGGGAGCGGGCAGCCCCAGCATTTT CASSLTGSGQPQHF
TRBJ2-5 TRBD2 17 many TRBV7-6 TGTGCCAGCAGCTTAGGCGGGACTAGCGGGAGATCGGAGACCCAGTACTTC CASSLGGTSGRSETQYF
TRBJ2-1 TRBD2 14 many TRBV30 TGTGCCTGGGAGGGACTAGCGGGAGACAATGAGCAGTTCTTC CAWEGLAGDNEQFF
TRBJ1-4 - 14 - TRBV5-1 TGCGCCAGTGGGACGGGGCGCGGTAATGAAAAACTGTTTTTT CASGTGRGNEKLFF
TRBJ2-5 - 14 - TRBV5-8 TGTGCCAGCAGCTGGGCAGGGGTCCGGGAGACCCAGTACTTC CASSWAGVRETQYF
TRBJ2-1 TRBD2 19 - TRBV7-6 TGTGCCAGCAGCCACCACGCGCTCATAGGCGGGAGGGCCATGAATGAGCAGTTCTTC CASSHHALIGGRAMNEQFF
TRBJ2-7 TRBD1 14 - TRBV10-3 TGTGCCATCAGTGAGAGGCAGGGGGCCTACGAGCAGTACTTC CAISERQGAYEQYF
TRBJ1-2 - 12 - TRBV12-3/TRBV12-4 TGTGCCAGCAGTCTGTGGGACTTTGGCTACACCTTC CASSLWDFGYTF
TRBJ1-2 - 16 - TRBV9 TGTGCCAGCAGCAAGACGGGTCACTCTACTTTCTATGGCTACACCTTC CASSKTGHSTFYGYTF
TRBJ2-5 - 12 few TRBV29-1 TGCAGCGTTGAAGGGCACACCGAGACCCAGTACTTC CSVEGHTETQYF
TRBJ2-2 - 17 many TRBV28 TGTGCCAGCAGTTTTCCGCCGGGAGAACGGAGGACCGGGGAGCTGTTTTTT CASSFPPGERRTGELFF
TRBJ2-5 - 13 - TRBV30 TGTGCCTGGAACGGACTCCTACAAGAGACCCAGTACTTC CAWNGLLQETQYF
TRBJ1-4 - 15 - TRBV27 TGTGCCAGCAGTGACCTATATGCAACTAATGAAAAACTGTTTTTT CASSDLYATNEKLFF
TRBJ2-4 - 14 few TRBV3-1 TGTGCCAGCAACCTAGCCGGGGACAAAAACATTCAGTACTTC CASNLAGDKNIQYF
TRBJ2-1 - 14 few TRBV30 TGTGCCTGGAGTGCTGGGACTTTTTACAATGAGCAGTTCTTC CAWSAGTFYNEQFF
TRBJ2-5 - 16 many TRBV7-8 TGTGCCAGCAGCTTAGTCGCGACAGGTTGGGGAGAGACCCAGTACTTC CASSLVATGWGETQYF
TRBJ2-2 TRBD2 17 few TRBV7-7 TGTGCTAGCAGCGAGAAAGTGGCGGGAGCTTCCACCGGGGAGCTGTTTTTT CASSEKVAGASTGELFF
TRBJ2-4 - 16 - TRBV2 TGTGCCAGCAGTGATACAGGGACCATAGCCAAAAACATTCAGTACTTC CASSDTGTIAKNIQYF
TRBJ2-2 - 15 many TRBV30 TGTGCCTGGAGTGCCAAGGTGACAGCCACCGGGGAGCTGTTTTTT CAWSAKVTATGELFF
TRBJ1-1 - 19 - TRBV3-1 TGTGCCAGCAGCCCACCCTGGACAGCCCCTGGGGGCATGAACACTGAAGCTTTCTTT CASSPPWTAPGGMNTEAFF
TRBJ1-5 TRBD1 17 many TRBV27 TGTGCCAGCAGTCACGGACAGGGGGTCCATAGCAATCAGCCCCAGCATTTT CASSHGQGVHSNQPQHF
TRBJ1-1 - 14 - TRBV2 TGTGCCAGCAGCGTACTTCTCGGGGACACTGAAGCTTTCTTT CASSVLLGDTEAFF
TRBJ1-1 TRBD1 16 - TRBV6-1 TGTGCCAGCAGCGAAATGACAGGGGGCGCCGGCACTGAAGCTTTCTTT CASSEMTGGAGTEAFF
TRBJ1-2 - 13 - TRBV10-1 TGCGCCAGCAGCGCACGGGTTAACTATGGCTACACCTTC CASSARVNYGYTF
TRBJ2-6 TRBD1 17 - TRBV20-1 TGCAGTGCTGCCGGGACAGGGGCACCTTCTGGGGCCAACGTCCTGACTTTC CSAAGTGAPSGANVLTF
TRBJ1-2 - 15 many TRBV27 TGTGCCAGCTCCCTAGGGGTGGGAGAGAACTATGGCTACACCTTC CASSLGVGENYGYTF
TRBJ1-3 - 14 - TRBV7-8 TGTGCCAGCACCCCGGGGGCCTCTGGAAACACCATATATTTT CASTPGASGNTIYF
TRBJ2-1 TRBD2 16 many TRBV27 TGTGCCAGCAGGACCTCCTGGGGGGGGTCCTACAATGAGCAGTTCTTC CASRTSWGGSYNEQFF
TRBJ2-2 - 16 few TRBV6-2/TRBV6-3 TGTGCCAGCAGGCACCTACGGCCAGGTGAAGCCGGGGAGCTGTTTTTT CASRHLRPGEAGELFF
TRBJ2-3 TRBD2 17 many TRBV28 TGTGCCAGCAGTTTAAGAAGCGGGAGCGCGAGCACAGATACGCAGTATTTT CASSLRSGSASTDTQYF
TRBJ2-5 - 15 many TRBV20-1 TGCAGTGCAAGAGAGAGAGTGACAGAACAAGAGACCCAGTACTTC CSARERVTEQETQYF
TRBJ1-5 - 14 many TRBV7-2 TGTGCCAGCAGTCGCGGGGACGCAAATCAGCCCCAGCATTTT CASSRGDANQPQHF
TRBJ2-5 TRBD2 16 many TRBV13 TGTGCCAGCAGCTCCGCTGGGACTAGCGGACAAGAGACCCAGTACTTC CASSSAGTSGQETQYF
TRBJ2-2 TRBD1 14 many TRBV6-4 TGTGCCAGCAGTGACAGGGGGCACACCGGGGAGCTGTTTTTT CASSDRGHTGELFF
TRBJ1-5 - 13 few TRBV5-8 TGTGCCAGCAGCTTGTCCCTTCGTCAGCCCCAGCATTTT CASSLSLRQPQHF
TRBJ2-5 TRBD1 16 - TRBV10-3 TGTGCCATCAGTGAGTCCGGGACAGGTTCCTCGGAGACCCAGTACTTC CAISESGTGSSETQYF
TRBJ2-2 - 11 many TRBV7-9 TGTGCCAGCAGCCCCTCGGGGGAGCTGTTTTTT CASSPSGELFF
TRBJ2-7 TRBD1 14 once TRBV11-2 TGTGCCAGCAGCTGGACAGGGTCACCCTACGAGCAGTACTTC CASSWTGSPYEQYF
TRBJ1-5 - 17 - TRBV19 TGTGCCAGTACCATGAGGGATTTGGGGTATAGCAATCAGCCCCAGCATTTT CASTMRDLGYSNQPQHF
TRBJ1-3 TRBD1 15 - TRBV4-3 TGCGCCGCGGGGGACAGTACCTCCTCTGGAAACACCATATATTTT CAAGDSTSSGNTIYF
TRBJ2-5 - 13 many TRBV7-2 TGTGCCAGCAGCCGAGGCCTCCAAGAGACCCAGTACTTC CASSRGLQETQYF
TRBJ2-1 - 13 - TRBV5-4 TGTGCCAGCAGGCCAACCGACAGTTCTGAGCAGTTCTTC CASRPTDSSEQFF
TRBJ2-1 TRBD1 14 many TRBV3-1 TGTGCCAGCAGCCCAATTGACAGGGACAATGAGCAGTTCTTC CASSPIDRDNEQFF
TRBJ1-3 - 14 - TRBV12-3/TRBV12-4 TGTGCCAGCAGCTCAACGAGCTCTGGAAACACCATATATTTT CASSSTSSGNTIYF
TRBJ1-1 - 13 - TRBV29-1 TGCAGCGTTCGCGCCAATTCGAACACTGAAGCTTTCTTT CSVRANSNTEAFF
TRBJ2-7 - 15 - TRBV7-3 TGTGCCAGCAGCTTGGGGGCAGGGTCCGTCTACGAGCAGTACTTC CASSLGAGSVYEQYF
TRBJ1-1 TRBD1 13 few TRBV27 TGTGCCAGCAGTTTATCGTCCACAGGGGGAGCTTTCTTT CASSLSSTGGAFF
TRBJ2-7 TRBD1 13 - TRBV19 TGTGCCAGTGGGACAGACAATCACTACGAGCAGTACTTC CASGTDNHYEQYF